The 3 T cell receptor beta chains below come from one sample, sequenced in a study of Tregs in tolerant kidney transplant recipients. Some clones are missing from TCRdb's copy, which holds only in-frame ones; the method was immunoSEQ multiplex PCR. In the table there are tens of thousands of clones, approximately 89% of which are singletons. Sequences were derived from Tregs from blood, sampled before the transplant. These TCRs come from a human donor who received a combined kidney and bone marrow transplant.

The rearrangement uses TRBV2 and TRBJ2-1, with TRBD2 identical over 9 bases. Losses at the gene ends were 7 bases for V and 9 bases for J; bases not matched to a gene: 16. CDR3 length equals 16 residues. Germline values: CDR1 SNHLY, CDR2 FYNNEI. In DNA, the CDR3 is TGTGCCAGCAAAGCGGGCGGGAGGGCCGGCGGAGGTGAGCAGTTCTTC. Protein product: CASKAGGRAGGGEQFF. Supplemented by reference TRBV2 and TRBJ2-1, the full variable domain reads EPEVTQTPSHQVTQMGQEVILRCVPISNHLYFYWYRQILGQKVEFLVSFYNNEISEKSEIFDDQFSVERPDGSNFTLKIRSTKLEDSAMYFCASKAGGRAGGGEQFFGPGTRLTVL.

The chain joins TRBV2 to TRBJ2-2; 11 nucleotides agree with TRBD2. V trimming: 4 bases; J trimming: 2 bases; junction bases outside the gene matches: 6. Germline values: CDR1 SNHLY, CDR2 FYNNEI. The CDR3 sequence is 17 residues long. This CDR3 reads CASSVLAGGPNTGELFF. In DNA, the CDR3 is TGTGCCAGCAGTGTATTAGCGGGAGGGCCAAACACCGGGGAGCTGTTTTTT. Together with reference TRBV2 and TRBJ2-2, the CDR3 gives the full variable domain: EPEVTQTPSHQVTQMGQEVILRCVPISNHLYFYWYRQILGQKVEFLVSFYNNEISEKSEIFDDQFSVERPDGSNFTLKIRSTKLEDSAMYFCASSVLAGGPNTGELFFGEGSRLTVL.

This chain joins TRBV29-1 and TRBJ2-2, with 13 bases fitting TRBD2. Trimming removed 6 bases from V and 2 bases from J; junction bases left unmatched: 9. The germline V gene has CDR1 SQVTM and CDR2 ANQGSEA. The CDR3 contains 17 residues. CDR3 loop: CSVSGTSGILNTGELFF. CDR3 sequence (DNA): TGCAGCGTCAGCGGGACTAGCGGGATCTTAAACACCGGGGAGCTGTTTTTT.